This is a list of T cell receptor beta chains from one sample in a study of CD4 T cells in relation to SARS-CoV-2 and coronaviruses. Measured with immunoSEQ multiplex PCR; TCRdb has only the in-frame clones, and not every one. The sample includes fewer than 25,000 clones, 76% of them seen just once. Their target antigens are unknown. Sample: CD4+ T cells from PBMCs, cultured in vitro. The receptors here all came from a human donor in good health. The CDR3 runs from the conserved cysteine through the conserved F or W. The order of the fields is V gene, D gene, J gene, clone size, CDR3 protein, CDR3 DNA. A D gene is named only where the DNA matches it firmly. Not every row has a clone size; where given, it reads once, few, many or a size class.

>TRBV11-2|NA|TRBJ1-1|NA
CASSQRRDLEAFF
TGTGCCAGCAGTCAGAGACGGGATCTTGAAGCTTTCTTT
>TRBV19|NA|TRBJ2-5|NA
CASSVGSLETQYF
TGTGCCAGTAGTGTGGGCTCATTGGAGACCCAGTACTTC
>TRBV5-6|NA|TRBJ2-7|NA
CASSFFSGTYEQYF
TGTGCCAGCAGCTTCTTTAGCGGTACCTACGAGCAGTACTTC
>TRBV9|NA|TRBJ2-7|NA
CASSVDARNSYEQYF
TGTGCCAGCAGCGTGGATGCCCGCAACTCCTACGAGCAGTACTTC
>TRBV3-1/TRBV3-2|NA|TRBJ2-7|NA
CASSQVPYEQYF
TGTGCCAGCAGCCAAGTCCCCTACGAGCAGTACTTC
>TRBV19|TRBD1|TRBJ1-2|NA
CASSPGQHSYGYTF
TGTGCCAGTAGCCCGGGACAGCACAGCTATGGCTACACCTTC
>TRBV4-2|TRBD2|TRBJ2-7|NA
CASSHGLADSYEQYF
TGTGCCAGCAGCCACGGACTAGCGGACTCCTACGAGCAGTACTTC
>TRBV3-1/TRBV3-2|NA|TRBJ2-7|NA
CASSPDSDEQYF
TGTGCCAGCAGCCCCGACAGCGACGAGCAGTACTTC
>TRBV12-5|NA|TRBJ2-7|NA
CASGLAPRGRTIEQYF
TGTGCTAGTGGTTTGGCGCCCCGAGGCAGGACCATAGAGCAGTACTTC
>TRBV30|NA|TRBJ1-3|once
CAWSWVGGNTIYF
TGTGCCTGGAGTTGGGTCGGCGGAAACACCATATATTTT
>TRBV18|NA|TRBJ1-1|once
CASSLGGVGNTEAFF
TGTGCCAGCTCACTAGGAGGGGTGGGAAACACTGAAGCTTTCTTT
>TRBV28|NA|TRBJ1-5|few
CASSLWQGSNQPQHF
TGTGCCAGCAGTTTATGGCAGGGTAGTAATCAGCCCCAGCATTTT
>TRBV4-2|TRBD2|TRBJ2-7|few
CASSYGLAGYNQPYEQYF
TGTGCCAGCAGCTACGGCCTAGCGGGATACAACCAACCTTACGAGCAGTACTTC
>TRBV5-1|NA|TRBJ1-3|NA
CASSWSSSLSGNTIYF
TGCGCCAGCAGCTGGTCCAGCAGCCTCTCTGGAAACACCATATATTTT
>TRBV5-4|NA|TRBJ2-7|NA
CASSLEAGYEQYF
TGTGCCAGCAGCTTGGAGGCAGGCTACGAGCAGTACTTC
>TRBV5-1|NA|TRBJ1-2|few
CASSLDRAGRGYTF
TGCGCCAGCAGCTTGGACAGGGCCGGTAGGGGCTACACCTTC
>TRBV9|NA|TRBJ1-5|once
CASSVEGAQPQHF
TGTGCCAGCAGCGTAGAAGGGGCACAGCCCCAGCATTTT
>TRBV30|NA|TRBJ2-6|NA
CAWSGSSGANVLTF
TGTGCCTGGAGTGGAAGTTCTGGGGCCAACGTCCTGACTTTC
>TRBV6-4|TRBD2|TRBJ2-1|NA
CASSDTSGIYNEQFF
TGTGCCAGCAGTGACACTAGCGGGATTTACAATGAGCAGTTCTTC
>TRBV29-1|NA|TRBJ2-3|NA
CSGQKQGSSTDTQYF
TGCAGCGGCCAGAAACAGGGTAGCTCAACAGATACGCAGTATTTT
>TRBV9|NA|TRBJ2-7|few
CASSVGSGNYEQYF
TGTGCCAGCAGCGTAGGCTCAGGGAACTACGAGCAGTACTTC
>TRBV10-1|NA|TRBJ2-7|once
CASSESRSYEQYF
TGCGCCAGCAGTGAGTCCCGGTCCTACGAGCAGTACTTC
>TRBV2|TRBD2|TRBJ2-7|NA
CASSTGGWFDEQYF
TGTGCCAGTTCGACGGGAGGATGGTTCGACGAGCAGTACTTC
>TRBV6-5|NA|TRBJ1-1|NA
CASSPGPTNTEAFF
TGTGCCAGCAGCCCGGGACCGACGAACACTGAAGCTTTCTTT
>TRBV29-1|NA|TRBJ2-2|few
CSVTDTGELFF
TGCAGCGTTACGGACACCGGGGAGCTGTTTTTT
>TRBV5-1|TRBD2|TRBJ2-1|NA
CASSLGLAAYNEQFF
TGCGCCAGCAGCTTAGGGCTAGCGGCCTACAATGAGCAGTTCTTC
>TRBV2|NA|TRBJ2-3|NA
CASVPSTDTQYF
TGTGCCAGCGTTCCTAGCACAGATACGCAGTATTTT
>TRBV19|NA|TRBJ1-3|NA
CASGPQGGSSGNTIYF
TGTGCCAGTGGACCACAGGGCGGCAGCTCTGGAAACACCATATATTTT
>TRBV6-5|NA|TRBJ1-5|NA
CASSSRSNQPQHF
TGTGCCAGCAGTAGCCGGAGCAATCAGCCCCAGCATTTT
>TRBV5-4|TRBD1|TRBJ2-1|NA
CASSSGTVSYNEQFF
TGTGCCAGCAGCTCCGGGACAGTCTCCTACAATGAGCAGTTCTTC
>TRBV24-1|NA|TRBJ2-5|NA
CATSDLGQEGGETQYF
TGTGCCACCAGTGATTTAGGCCAGGAGGGGGGGGAGACCCAGTACTTC